Included here is one T cell receptor beta chain sequence, with context. The antigen remains unidentified. These data originate in a study of T cell responses to AZD1222 COVID-19 vaccine. Study findings and constraints: Nearly half of spike-specific TCRs reportedly target variant regions that are unmutated in the B.1.351 and B.1.1.7 variants.

The method was immunoSEQ multiplex PCR; TCRdb's version includes in-frame clones alone and lacks a portion of them. The sample contains about 180,000 clones, about 90% of which appear only once. This specimen consisted of peripheral blood, obtained 28 days after the second AZD1222 dose. The clonotype originates from an adult who received the AZD1222 COVID-19 vaccine.

The CDR3 spells CASSGQYTEAFF. CDR3 bases: TGTGCCAGCAGTGGTCAGTACACTGAAGCTTTCTTT. The genes are TRBV2 and TRBJ1-1; no clear D. The V end was cut by 4 bases, the J end by 3 bases, with 6 bases between. From germline, CDR1 is SNHLY and CDR2 FYNNEI. This CDR3 has 12 amino acids. The full variable domain, with the rest looked up from reference TRBV2 and TRBJ1-1, is EPEVTQTPSHQVTQMGQEVILRCVPISNHLYFYWYRQILGQKVEFLVSFYNNEISEKSEIFDDQFSVERPDGSNFTLKIRSTKLEDSAMYFCASSGQYTEAFFGQGTRLTVV.